This TCR beta chain comes out of a study of cytomegalovirus exposure and HLA in healthy donors. On the study more broadly: Among roughly 180 million T cells, an earlier analysis found around 100 million unique TCR beta sequences. Of around 400 genotyped donors, 80% to 85% grouped in the Caucasian-associated ancestry cluster.

With 60 Vbeta and 13 Jbeta primers, the PCR was carried out. TCRdb's table, derived via immunoSEQ multiplex PCR, lists solely in-frame clones and lacks some. The table records 160,000 or so clones, around 80% of them present only once. Overall study findings and caveats: The productive fraction for most TCR beta V segments was about 87% or about 30% in an earlier analysis. TCR beta chains numbering under 200 were designated cytomegalovirus-associated.

This clone has only one observation. The antigen is undetermined. V was clipped by 3 bases and J by 2 bases, with 7 bases between them. The germline CDR1 and CDR2 sequences are MNHNS and SASEGT. This CDR3 has 13 amino acids. This TCR was recovered from a man between 18 and 35 years old in good health and CMV-seronegative. The sequencing input was PBMCs. The V call is TRBV6-1, the J call TRBJ1-2, with D possibly TRBD1 on 5 matching bases. CDR3 in amino acids: CASSERQNYGYTF. The CDR3 DNA follows: TGTGCCAGCAGTGAGAGACAGAACTATGGCTACACCTTC.